This TCR beta chain was documented in a study of T cell changes during pregnancy in multiple sclerosis. The table came from immunoSEQ multiplex PCR; TCRdb's copy has only in-frame clones and leaves some out. The table lists around 61,000 clones, around 90% of them singletons. The germline CDR1 and CDR2 sequences are ENHRY and SYGVKD. CDR3 length: 18 residues. With V trimmed by 3 bases and J by 1 base, 12 bases remained unmatched. The sample here was peripheral blood, taken in the third trimester of pregnancy. The chain employs TRBV10-3 and TRBJ2-1; TRBD2 matches at 7 bases. The sequence was obtained from a female donor in good health, enrolled as a control in a pregnancy study. CDR3 region: CAISDPGLLRPSYNEQFF. DNA of the CDR3: TGTGCCATCAGTGACCCGGGACTACTGAGGCCATCCTACAATGAGCAGTTCTTC.